The 18 T cell receptor beta chains given below trace back to one sample, sequenced in a study of beta chain features in type 1 diabetes. All of the isolated RNA was reverse transcribed, so expressed TCRB transcripts were sequenced. Measured with immunoSEQ multiplex PCR; TCRdb has only the in-frame clones, and not every one. The sample shows 120,000 to 150,000 clones, 10% of them seen only once. The sample taken for sequencing was naive CD4+ T cells from blood. The receptors derive from a man aged 18-30 years in good health.

On this clone itself: The sample carries other DNA sequences with the same CDR3. This chain links TRBV6-5 with TRBJ2-7; possibly TRBD1 for D (5 bases). CDR1 is MNHEY, CDR2 SVGAGI, per germline. V was cut by 0 bases and J by 2 bases, with 8 bases left in between. The CDR3 totals 14 residues. CDR3 nucleotide sequence: TGTGCCAGCAGTTACTCTCAGGGTGCCTACGAGCAGTACTTC. Protein sequence: CASSYSQGAYEQYF.

V is TRBV6-5 and J is TRBJ2-5; 8 bases match TRBD1. V shed 6 bases and J 5 bases; nucleotides not matched to a gene: 11. The germline CDR1 and CDR2 sequences are MNHEY and SVGAGI. This CDR3 region has 15 residues. CDR3 sequence reads: CASSRTGLSGETQYF. CDR3 bases: TGTGCCAGCAGCCGGACAGGGCTCTCCGGGGAGACCCAGTACTTC.

To note about this clone: The junction and the germline gene differ at one end; a read error may be behind it. V and J are TRBV7-2 and TRBJ1-5, with D maybe TRBD1 (6 bases). Looked up from germline, CDR1 is SGHTA and CDR2 is FQGNSA. The CDR3 runs to 13 residues. The CDR3 DNA reads TGTGCCAGCAGCTTATTCCCTGGACAGCTCCAGCATTTT. This sequence encodes CASSLFPGQLQHF.

This clone turned up a few times. V and J are TRBV5-4 and TRBJ2-1, with 7 bases that match TRBD2. V shed 0 bases and J 5 bases; nucleotides not matched to a gene: 5. The CDR3 sequence is 15 residues long. Germline V gene data show CDR1 as SGHNT and CDR2 as YYREEE (reference sequence). CDR3 DNA: TGTGCCAGCAGCTTGGGAAGCGGGGTAAACAATGAGCAGTTCTTC. Translated, it gives CASSLGSGVNNEQFF.

This clone showed up just a few times. The chain employs TRBV6-1 and TRBJ1-5, with D possibly matching TRBD1 (6 bases). The CDR3 runs 14 residues. Germline-derived CDR1 and CDR2 are MNHNS and SASEGT. The V gene lost 8 bases and the J gene lost 6 bases, with 17 bases spanning the gap. The CDR3 coding sequence is TGTGCCAGCTCCTCCGCGGGGGGCCCTCAGCCCCAGCATTTT. It is translated as CASSSAGGPQPQHF.

This clone appeared a few times. The chain employs TRBV2 and TRBJ2-7; 9 nucleotides agree with TRBD1. Trimming cost V 8 bases and J 1 base; bases outside gene matches: 3. Germline CDR1 reads SNHLY; CDR2 reads FYNNEI. The length of the CDR3 is 13 residues. CDR3 nucleotide sequence: TGTGCCAGCTGGGGACAGGGATCCTACGAGCAGTACTTC. This encodes CASWGQGSYEQYF.

This clone was seen a handful of times. The chain is built from TRBV6-1 and TRBJ1-4; D unclear. V lost 6 bases, J lost 2 bases, and 7 bases lay in between. This CDR3 is built from 13 residues. Germline loops: CDR1 MNHNS, CDR2 SASEGT. CDR3 region: CASRIGTNEKLFF. CDR3 in DNA: TGTGCCAGCAGAATCGGGACTAATGAAAAACTGTTTTTT.

This clone has a handful of counts. V usage is TRBV5-1 and J usage is TRBJ2-7, with TRBD2 matching over 7 bases. Germline CDR1 is SGHRS and CDR2 is YFSETQ. The V and J ends lost 0 bases and 1 base, in that order; junction bases with no gene match: 7. The CDR3 spans 16 residues. CDR3 in amino acids: CASSLVVTSESYEQYF. The CDR3 region has the DNA TGCGCCAGCAGCTTGGTAGTTACTAGCGAGTCCTACGAGCAGTACTTC.

V usage is TRBV18 and J usage is TRBJ2-7; D possibly corresponds to TRBD1 (6 bases). The CDR3 sequence is 12 residues long. CDR1 and CDR2 from the germline V gene are KGHSH and LQKENI. Trimming stripped 2 bases from V and 6 bases from J, with 8 bases between. Here the CDR3 DNA reads TGTGCCAGCTCACCAGGGGGCTTCGAGCAGTACTTC. It translates to CASSPGGFEQYF.

In its sample, this clone was seen a few times. The chain carries TRBV2 and TRBJ2-2, with 13 bases matching TRBD2. V lost 4 bases to trimming and J lost 5 bases; unmatched junction nucleotides: 4. CDR1 SNHLY and CDR2 FYNNEI come from the germline V gene. The CDR3 spans 16 residues. Here the CDR3 DNA reads TGTGCCAGCAGTGCCGAGGGACTAGCGGGGACCGGGGAGCTGTTTTTT. Protein sequence: CASSAEGLAGTGELFF.

In this sample, this clone turned up many times. The chain carries TRBV29-1 and TRBJ1-1, with TRBD1 as a possible D gene (5 bases). Trimming removed 6 bases at V and 3 bases at J, with 14 bases between. Germline lookup yields CDR1 SQVTM and CDR2 ANQGSEA. This CDR3 is 13 amino acids long. CDR3 coding DNA: TGCAGCGTACGGAGGGGAGGCGACACTGAAGCTTTCTTT. Residues: CSVRRGGDTEAFF. The full variable domain, its missing parts supplied by reference TRBV29-1 and TRBJ1-1, is SAVISQKPSRDICQRGTSLTIQCQVDSQVTMMFWYRQQPGQSLTLIATANQGSEATYESGFVIDKFPISRPNLTFSTLTVSNMSPEDSSIYLCSVRRGGDTEAFFGQGTRLTVV.

This clone was observed a few times. This chain links TRBV7-2 with TRBJ2-5; 9 bases are shared with TRBD1. The ends lost 5 bases at V and 4 bases at J; junction bases unmatched: 5. The CDR3 runs 14 residues. Germline CDR1 and CDR2: SGHTA and FQGNSA. Here the CDR3 reads CASSSDRGSETQYF. The CDR3 DNA reads TGTGCCAGCAGCAGCGACAGGGGGTCAGAGACCCAGTACTTC.

The chain carries TRBV7-9 and TRBJ2-5; TRBD2 matches 7 bases. CDR3 length: 14 residues. V lost 3 bases, J lost 5 bases, and 6 bases stayed unmatched. Per the germline V gene, CDR1 is SEHNR and CDR2 is FQNEAQ (reference sequence). CDR3 in DNA: TGTGCCAGCAGCTTCGACGGGAGGTTGGAGACCCAGTACTTC. It codes for CASSFDGRLETQYF.

This clone was observed a few times. The chain employs TRBV5-4 and TRBJ2-7; 10 nucleotides line up with TRBD1. CDR1 and CDR2 from the germline V gene are SGHNT and YYREEE (reference sequence). This CDR3 has 15 amino acids. With 0 bases clipped from V and 0 bases from J, the junction kept 0 bases outside the gene matches. The CDR3 sequence: CASSLGQGASYEQYF. CDR3 nucleotides: TGTGCCAGCAGCTTGGGACAGGGGGCCTCCTACGAGCAGTACTTC.

This clone was counted only a few times. The chain recombines TRBV6-5 with TRBJ1-4, with D uncertain. Trimming took 5 bases from V and 2 from J, leaving 9 bases between them. The CDR3 is 14 amino acids. Germline lookup yields CDR1 MNHEY and CDR2 SVGAGI. This CDR3 reads CASSPGGTNEKLFF. CDR3 nucleotides: TGTGCCAGCAGTCCGGGTGGGACTAATGAAAAACTGTTTTTT.

The rearrangement joins TRBV5-1 to TRBJ2-2, with TRBD1 as a possible D gene (5 bases). The CDR3 runs 14 residues. Per germline, CDR1 SGHRS and CDR2 YFSETQ. The V end lost 5 bases, the J end lost 5 bases, and 13 bases lay between the germline ends. Here the CDR3 reads CASRDLQGTGELFF. CDR3 sequence (DNA): TGCGCCAGCAGGGACCTTCAGGGAACCGGGGAGCTGTTTTTT. The full variable domain, in which reference TRBV5-1 and TRBJ2-2 provide the parts outside the CDR3, is KAGVTQTPRYLIKTRGQQVTLSCSPISGHRSVSWYQQTPGQGLQFLFEYFSETQRNKGNFPGRFSGRQFSNSRSEMNVSTLELGDSALYLCASRDLQGTGELFFGEGSRLTVL.

This rearrangement joins TRBV4-1 to TRBJ1-1; D gene ambiguous. The V end was cut by 2 bases, the J end by 4 bases, with 11 bases between. CDR3 length: 14 amino acids. Germline V CDR1 and CDR2: MGHRA, YSYEKL. Written as DNA, the CDR3 is TGCGCCAGCAGCCAACGTGAGGGTTTCACTGAAGCTTTCTTT. Amino acid sequence: CASSQREGFTEAFF.

This clone was seen a handful of times. This chain uses TRBV28 with TRBJ1-4, with 9 bases that match TRBD1. The germline V gene has CDR1 MDHEN and CDR2 SYDVKM. The V gene end was trimmed by 1 base and the J gene end by 7 bases; junction bases not matched to a gene: 4. The CDR3 contains 15 residues. The CDR3 nucleotides are TGTGCCAGCAGTTTATCGGGACAGGGAGGTGAAAAACTGTTTTTT. Residues: CASSLSGQGGEKLFF.